This T cell receptor (beta chain) stems from a study of beta chain features in type 1 diabetes. Study-wide context: Healthy donors and patients showed comparable age, gender and cell yields.

Whole-study results and caveats: With patients and controls alike, PCR might favor shorter templates to an equal degree. Type 1 diabetes patients had VDJ junctions that carried fewer insertions and more deletions. Among patients with Type 1 diabetes, TCRB CDR3s were moderately but significantly shorter in every one of the four CD4+ subsets.

Purity (above 95%) was reached by all sorted populations. Expressed TCRB transcripts were sequenced because the isolated RNA had all been reverse transcribed beforehand. Measured with immunoSEQ multiplex PCR; TCRdb has only the in-frame clones, and not every one. This sample has about 660,000 clones, with over 12% found just once. The sample holds a few counts of this clone. Its antigen remains unknown. This TCR was sampled from a man between 18 and 35 years old with type 1 diabetes. The sample consisted of naive CD4+ T cells from blood.

CDR3 amino acids: CASSPRGADTQYF. CDR3 bases: TGTGCCAGCAGCCCGCGGGGGGCAGATACGCAGTATTTT. The genes are TRBV7-2 and TRBJ2-3; 8 positions agree with TRBD2. V dropped 5 bases and J dropped 4; count of bases not matched to a gene: 2. The germline gives CDR1 SGHTA, CDR2 FQGNSA. This CDR3 has 13 residues.